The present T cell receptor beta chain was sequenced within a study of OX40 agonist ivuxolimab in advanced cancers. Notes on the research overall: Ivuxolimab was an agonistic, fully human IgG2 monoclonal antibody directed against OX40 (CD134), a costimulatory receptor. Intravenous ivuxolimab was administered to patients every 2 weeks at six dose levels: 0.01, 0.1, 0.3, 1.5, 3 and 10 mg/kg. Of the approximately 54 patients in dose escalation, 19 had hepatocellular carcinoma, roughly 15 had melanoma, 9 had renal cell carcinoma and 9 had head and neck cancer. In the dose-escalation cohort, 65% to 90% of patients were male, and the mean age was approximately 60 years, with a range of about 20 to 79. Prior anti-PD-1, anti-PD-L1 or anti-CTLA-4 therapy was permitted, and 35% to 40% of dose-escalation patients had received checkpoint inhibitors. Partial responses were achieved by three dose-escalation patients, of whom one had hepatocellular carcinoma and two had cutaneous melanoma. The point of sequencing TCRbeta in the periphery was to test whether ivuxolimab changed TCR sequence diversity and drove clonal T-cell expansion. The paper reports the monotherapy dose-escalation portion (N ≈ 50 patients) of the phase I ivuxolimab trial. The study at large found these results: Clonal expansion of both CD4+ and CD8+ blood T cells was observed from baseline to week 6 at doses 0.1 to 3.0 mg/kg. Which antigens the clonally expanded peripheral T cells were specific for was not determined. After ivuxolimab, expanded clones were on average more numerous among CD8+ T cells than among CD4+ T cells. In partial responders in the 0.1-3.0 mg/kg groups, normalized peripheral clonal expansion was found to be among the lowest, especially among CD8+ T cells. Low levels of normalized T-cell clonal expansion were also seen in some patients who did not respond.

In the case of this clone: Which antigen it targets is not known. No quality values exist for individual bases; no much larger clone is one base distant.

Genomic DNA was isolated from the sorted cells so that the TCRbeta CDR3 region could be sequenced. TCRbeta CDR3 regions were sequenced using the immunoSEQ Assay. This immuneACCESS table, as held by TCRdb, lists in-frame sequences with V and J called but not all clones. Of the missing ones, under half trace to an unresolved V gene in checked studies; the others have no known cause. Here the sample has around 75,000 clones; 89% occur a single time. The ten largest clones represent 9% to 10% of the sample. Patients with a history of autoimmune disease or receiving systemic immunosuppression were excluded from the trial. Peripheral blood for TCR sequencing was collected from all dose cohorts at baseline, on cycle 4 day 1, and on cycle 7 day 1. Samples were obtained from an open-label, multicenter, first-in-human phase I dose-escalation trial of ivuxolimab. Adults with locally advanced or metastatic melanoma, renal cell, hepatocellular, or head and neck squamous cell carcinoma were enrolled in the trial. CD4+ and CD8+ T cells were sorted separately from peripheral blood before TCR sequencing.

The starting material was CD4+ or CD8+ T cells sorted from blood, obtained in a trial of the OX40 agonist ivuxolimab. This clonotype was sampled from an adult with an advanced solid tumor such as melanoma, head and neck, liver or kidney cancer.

The CDR3 corresponds to CASSLGGLAGGNSYEQYF. The base sequence is TGCGCCAGCAGCTTGGGGGGACTAGCGGGAGGAAACTCCTACGAGCAGTACTTC. Rearrangement joined TRBV5-1 to TRBJ2-7, with 15 bases aligning to TRBD2. From V the trimming removes 0 bases and from J it removes 0 bases, while the gene matches leave 4 bases of the junction unaccounted for. Spanning cysteine to phenylalanine, the CDR3 consists of 18 amino acids. The DNA shown is the 54-base CDR3, in frame from base 1. The germline V gene specifies SGHRS as CDR1 and YFSETQ as CDR2. Here the CDR3 is joined to the reference TRBV5-1 and TRBJ2-7 genes, and the full variable domain is: KAGVTQTPRYLIKTRGQQVTLSCSPISGHRSVSWYQQTPGQGLQFLFEYFSETQRNKGNFPGRFSGRQFSNSRSEMNVSTLELGDSALYLCASSLGGLAGGNSYEQYFGPGTRLTVT.